Sequencing of this TCR beta chain was carried out in a study of human T cells and chemical hapten exposure (dated by TCRdb to the early 2020s). Broadly, across the study: For sensitization, 2% DPC in acetone was applied to a roughly 2 cm by roughly 2 cm area of upper inner arm skin. Blood was sampled from patients pre-sensitization (week 0) and at 2, 6 and about 24 weeks after DPC sensitization. Under 30 alopecia patients gave blood for TCR sequencing at one to four time points (pre-sensitization, 2, 6 and 24 weeks). The mostly female patient cohort included alopecia areata with under or over 50% scalp involvement, alopecia totalis and alopecia universalis. Throughout the approximately 25-week study period, patients were also given weekly therapeutic DPC doses on the scalp. The study tracked peripheral blood TCR repertoire changes in vivo during primary and secondary sensitization to the hapten diphenylcyclopropenone (DPC) in alopecia patients. Libraries were combined into a pool for sequencing, and differences in TCR yield between samples came mainly from small differences in library volumes within the pool. Patch tests used Finn chambers with 0.01% DPC on the upper back, scored after 6 days by International Contact Dermatitis Research Group standards.

CDR1 and CDR2, per the germline V gene, are MDHEN and SYDVKM. V ends up 6 bases short and J 3 bases short, with an unmatched junction base count of 6. Reading from cysteine to phenylalanine, the CDR3 counts 15 amino acids. Only CDR3 DNA is held: 45 bases, read in frame from base 1. Library preparation employed RACE. TCRdb lists the instrument as NextSeq 500. Library preparation attached unique molecular identifiers to individual cDNA molecules for quantitative, reproducible TCR counting. For every blood RNA sample, sequencing covered both the TCR alpha and TCR beta chains. Under the source paper's analysis protocol: A median of approximately 96,000 TCRs per sample was observed, with a range of roughly 23,224 to 750,000. V, J and CDR3 annotation of the TCR reads was performed with the Decombinator software suite. To make PS versus PT1 abundance plots, every sample was subsampled to the same number of TCRs (28,000). TCRs were defined as expanded if absent before sensitization and observed at least eight times at the 2-week time point. TCRdb reprocessing: public reads trimmed at Q25 with fastp, clones called with MiXCR, in-frame beta chains kept. Rows are combined by CDR3 protein, so each entry shows the most common genes and DNA. The V and J calls, along with clone size, are taken from TCRdb and not from the paper's own processing. This sample has about 120,000 distinct CDR3 sequences in its table, and roughly 14% of those were observed once. The ten largest make up approximately 3% of the sample.

Interpreted using the paper, the time point label stands for: pre-sensitization, week 0. The sample's treatment or condition label is to be understood as: therapeutic diphenylcyclopropenone sensitization with weekly scalp DPC. Blood at each patch-test visit was drawn before the patch test was applied. Patients were eligible if aged 18 to 70, diagnosed with alopecia and judged suitable for DPC therapy, and pregnant patients were excluded. Unfractionated whole blood was collected in Tempus Blood RNA tubes, and total RNA was extracted from that blood. In this sample, this clonotype turned up many times. Its target antigen remains unknown. No base quality values were provided; no much bigger clone lies one nucleotide off. What the research found in general, with its limitations: Significantly more large CDR3 similarity clusters were formed by expanded TCRs than by pre-sensitization or healthy control sets, consistent with antigen-driven responses. Alopecia, a presumed autoimmune disease, was present in all patients, so the immune response of the patients might differ from that of healthy individuals. The number of TCRs above 1 in 1000 frequency did not change with DPC sensitization; there was no evidence of global repertoire structure alterations. Patch test score correlated positively with the number of PT1 expanded TCRs, reaching significance at thresholds 8, 16 and 32 but not at 4. After repeated subsampling, the strength of the expansion versus patch-test correlation and the threshold at which it became significant changed.

The specimen comprised whole blood, sampled in connection with sensitization to the hapten diphenylcyclopropenone (DPC). This sequence uses TRBV28 and TRBJ1-1; 11 bases in the middle match TRBD1. This receptor was obtained from a woman aged 18 to 35 with alopecia areata. Some clones in this sample may be carry-over from other donors' samples. The DNA reads as follows: TGTGCCAGCAGCTCGCCGGGACAGGGGGACACTGAAGCTTTCTTT. The encoded protein is CASSSPGQGDTEAFF.